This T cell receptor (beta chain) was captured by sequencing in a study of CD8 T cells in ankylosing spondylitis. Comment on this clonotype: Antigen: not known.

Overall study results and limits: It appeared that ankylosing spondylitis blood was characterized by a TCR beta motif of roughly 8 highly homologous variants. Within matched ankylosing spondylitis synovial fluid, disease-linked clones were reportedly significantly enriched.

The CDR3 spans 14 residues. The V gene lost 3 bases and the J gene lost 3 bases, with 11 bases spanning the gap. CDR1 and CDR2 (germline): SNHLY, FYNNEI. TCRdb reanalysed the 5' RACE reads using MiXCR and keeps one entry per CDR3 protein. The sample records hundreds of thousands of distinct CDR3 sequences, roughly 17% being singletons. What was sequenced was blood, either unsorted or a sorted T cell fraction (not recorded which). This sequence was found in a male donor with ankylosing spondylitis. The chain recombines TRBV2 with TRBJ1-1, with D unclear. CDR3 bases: TGTGCCAGCAGTGATTTTAGAAGGGACACTGAAGCTTTCTTT. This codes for CASSDFRRDTEAFF.